This T cell receptor beta chain was obtained from a study of T cell responses to AZD1222 COVID-19 vaccine. Study at large: Second-dose recipients at about 4 or about 12 weeks were treated as one pooled group. Study outcomes and limitations: Sampled repertoires all dated from after the peak T cell response. Dominant at 160-218 and 743-854, vaccine-associated CD4 TCRs also spanned spike.

Trimming took 3 bases from V and 1 from J, leaving 18 bases between them. CDR3 length: 17 residues. CDR1 MNHNS and CDR2 SASEGT come from the germline V gene. Notes on this clone: Its specificity is unknown.

Some clones are missing from TCRdb's copy, which holds only in-frame ones; the method was immunoSEQ multiplex PCR. The table shows some 120,000 clones, with 91% occurring only once. The sequence was obtained from an adult in good health. Sequenced material: peripheral blood, taken on day 0 of AZD1222 vaccination. V is TRBV6-1 and J is TRBJ1-1; D is perhaps TRBD1 (6 bases). The CDR3: CASSDHRARGTNTEAFF. As DNA, the CDR3 is TGTGCCAGCAGTGACCACAGGGCTCGGGGGACGAACACTGAAGCTTTCTTT.